Sequencing of this T cell receptor beta chain was carried out in a study of T cells in women clearing cervical HPV infection. Study in general: HLA type stays a possible confounder, typing being limited. Study-level points and caveats: Each sample's T-cell count was unknown, possibly confounding richness. CIN3+ cases had significantly higher TCR repertoire richness than controls, but evenness did not differ.

On this clone: Its matching antigen is unknown. A read error may produce the germline difference seen at one junction end. The read finishes 3 residues shy of the CDR3 end, and the germline J gene is used to complete it.

The CDR3 has 18 amino acids. Germline assignment: CDR1 SGHRS and CDR2 YFSETQ. Data came from immunoSEQ multiplex PCR; TCRdb stores just in-frame clones and leaves some out. In total, the table holds fewer than 25,000 clones. This rearrangement joins TRBV5-1 to TRBJ1-4; tentative D call: TRBD1 (6 bases). The sequenced sample was blood buffy coat. The receptor's source is a woman aged 18-70 years with a cervical HPV16 infection that either progressed to CIN3+ or cleared (not recorded which). CDR3: CASSLGTVGESTDEKLFF. The part of the CDR3 DNA that was read is TGCGCCAGCAGCTTGGGGACAGTGGGGGAGTCAACTGATGAAAAA.